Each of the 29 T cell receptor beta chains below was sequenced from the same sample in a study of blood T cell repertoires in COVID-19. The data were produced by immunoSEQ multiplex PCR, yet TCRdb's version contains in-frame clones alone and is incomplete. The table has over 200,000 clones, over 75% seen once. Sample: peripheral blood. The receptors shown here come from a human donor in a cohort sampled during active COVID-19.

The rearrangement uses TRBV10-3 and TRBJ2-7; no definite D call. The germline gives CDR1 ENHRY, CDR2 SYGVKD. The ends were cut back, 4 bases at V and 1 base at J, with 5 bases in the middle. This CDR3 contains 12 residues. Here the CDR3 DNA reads TGTGCCATCAGTGGAGGATCCTACGAGCAGTACTTC. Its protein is CAISGGSYEQYF.

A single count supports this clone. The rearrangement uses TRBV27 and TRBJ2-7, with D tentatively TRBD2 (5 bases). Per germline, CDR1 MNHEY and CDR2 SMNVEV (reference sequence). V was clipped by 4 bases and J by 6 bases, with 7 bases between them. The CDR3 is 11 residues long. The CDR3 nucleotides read TGTGCCAGCAGTTCGGCGGGCGAGCAGTACTTC. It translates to CASSSAGEQYF.

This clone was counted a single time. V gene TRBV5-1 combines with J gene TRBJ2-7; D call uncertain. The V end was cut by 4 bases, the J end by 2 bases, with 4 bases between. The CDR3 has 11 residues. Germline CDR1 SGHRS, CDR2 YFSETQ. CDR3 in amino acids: CASSRPYEQYF. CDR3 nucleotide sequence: TGCGCCAGCAGCCGTCCCTACGAGCAGTACTTC.

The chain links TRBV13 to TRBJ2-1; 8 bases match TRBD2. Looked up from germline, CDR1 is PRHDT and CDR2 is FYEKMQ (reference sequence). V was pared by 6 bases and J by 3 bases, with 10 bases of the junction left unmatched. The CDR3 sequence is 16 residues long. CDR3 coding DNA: TGTGCCAGCAGTTGGGGGGCGGGAGGTTTCTACAATGAGCAGTTCTTC. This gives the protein CASSWGAGGFYNEQFF. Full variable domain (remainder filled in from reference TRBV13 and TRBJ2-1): AAGVIQSPRHLIKEKRETATLKCYPIPRHDTVYWYQQGPGQDPQFLISFYEKMQSDKGSIPDRFSAQQFSDYHSELNMSSLELGDSALYFCASSWGAGGFYNEQFFGPGTRLTVL.

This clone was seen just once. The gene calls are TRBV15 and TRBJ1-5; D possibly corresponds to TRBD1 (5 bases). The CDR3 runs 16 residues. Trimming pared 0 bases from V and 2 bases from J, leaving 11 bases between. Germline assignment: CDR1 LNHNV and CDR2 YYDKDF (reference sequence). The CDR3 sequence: CATSRDLSRGNQPQHF. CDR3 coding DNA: TGTGCCACCAGCAGAGATTTGAGCAGGGGCAATCAGCCCCAGCATTTT.

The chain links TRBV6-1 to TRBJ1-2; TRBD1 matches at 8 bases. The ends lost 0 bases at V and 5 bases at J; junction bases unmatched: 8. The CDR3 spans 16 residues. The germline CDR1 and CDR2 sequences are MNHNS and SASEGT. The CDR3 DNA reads TGTGCCAGCAGTGAAGCGCTAGCGGACAGGGTGTATGGCTACACCTTC. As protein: CASSEALADRVYGYTF.

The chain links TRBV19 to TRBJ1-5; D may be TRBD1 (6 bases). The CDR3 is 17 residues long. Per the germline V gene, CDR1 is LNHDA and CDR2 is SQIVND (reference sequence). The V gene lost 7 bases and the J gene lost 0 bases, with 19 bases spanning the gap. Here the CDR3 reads CASMGAEEWGSNQPQHF. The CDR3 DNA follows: TGTGCCAGTATGGGGGCCGAGGAATGGGGTAGCAATCAGCCCCAGCATTTT.

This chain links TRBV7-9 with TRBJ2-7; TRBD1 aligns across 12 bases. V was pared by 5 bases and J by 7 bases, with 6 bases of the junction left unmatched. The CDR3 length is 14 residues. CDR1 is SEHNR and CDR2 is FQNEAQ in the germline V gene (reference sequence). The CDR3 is CASSPGQGAREQYF. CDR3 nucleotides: TGTGCCAGCAGCCCGGGACAGGGGGCCAGGGAGCAGTACTTC.

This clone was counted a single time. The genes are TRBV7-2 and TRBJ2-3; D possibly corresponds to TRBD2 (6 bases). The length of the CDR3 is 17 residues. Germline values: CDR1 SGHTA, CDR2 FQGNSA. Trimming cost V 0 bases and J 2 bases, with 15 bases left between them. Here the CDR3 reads CASSLARDGGSTDTQYF. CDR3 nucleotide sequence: TGTGCCAGCAGCTTAGCTCGGGACGGGGGATCCACAGATACGCAGTATTTT.

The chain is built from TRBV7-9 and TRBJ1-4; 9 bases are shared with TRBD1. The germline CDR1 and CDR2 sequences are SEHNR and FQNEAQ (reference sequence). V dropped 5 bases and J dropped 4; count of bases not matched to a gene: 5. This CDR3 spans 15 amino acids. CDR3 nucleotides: TGTGCCAGCAGCCCAGGGACAGGGTTTAATGAAAAACTGTTTTTT. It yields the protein CASSPGTGFNEKLFF.

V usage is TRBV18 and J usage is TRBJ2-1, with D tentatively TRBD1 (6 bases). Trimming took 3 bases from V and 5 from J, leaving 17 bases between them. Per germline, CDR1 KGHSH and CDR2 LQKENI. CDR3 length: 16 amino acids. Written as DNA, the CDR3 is TGTGCCAGCTCACCCACTCGTGGGGGCACCAACAATGAGCAGTTCTTC. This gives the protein CASSPTRGGTNNEQFF.

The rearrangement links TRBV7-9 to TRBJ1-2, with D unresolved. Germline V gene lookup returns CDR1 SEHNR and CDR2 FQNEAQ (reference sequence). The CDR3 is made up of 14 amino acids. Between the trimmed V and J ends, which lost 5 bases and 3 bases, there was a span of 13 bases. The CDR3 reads CASSSEGKHYGYTF. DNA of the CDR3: TGTGCCAGCAGCAGCGAGGGCAAGCACTATGGCTACACCTTC.

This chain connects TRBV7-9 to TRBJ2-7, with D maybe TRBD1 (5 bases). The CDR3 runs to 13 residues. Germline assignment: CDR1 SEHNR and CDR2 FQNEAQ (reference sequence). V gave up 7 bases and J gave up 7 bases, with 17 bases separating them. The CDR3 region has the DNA TGTGCCAGCACCCCGGCCCAGGGAAGGGAGCAGTACTTC. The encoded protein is CASTPAQGREQYF. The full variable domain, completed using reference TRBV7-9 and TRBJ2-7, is DTGVSQNPRHKITKRGQNVTFRCDPISEHNRLYWYRQTLGQGPEFLTYFQNEAQLEKSRLLSDRFSAERPKGSFSTLEIQRTEQGDSAMYLCASTPAQGREQYFGPGTRLTVT.

The DNA for the CDR3 is TGCGCCAGCAGCTCGGGACAGGGGGATGAAAAACTGTTTTTT. Amino acid sequence: CASSSGQGDEKLFF. The gene calls are TRBV5-1 and TRBJ1-4, with 11 bases aligning to TRBD1. Germline lookup yields CDR1 SGHRS and CDR2 YFSETQ. The CDR3 extends over 14 amino acids. Trimming at V came to 3 bases and at J to 6 bases, leaving 1 base not matched to a gene.

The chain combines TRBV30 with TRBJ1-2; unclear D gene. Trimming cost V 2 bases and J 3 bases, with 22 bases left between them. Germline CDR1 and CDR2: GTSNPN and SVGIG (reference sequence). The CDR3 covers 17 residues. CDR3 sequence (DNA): TGTGCCTGGAGTCTCGGGTCGTCGGGGAGGGCGGACTATGGCTACACCTTC. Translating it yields CAWSLGSSGRADYGYTF. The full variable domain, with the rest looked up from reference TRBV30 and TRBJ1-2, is SQTIHQWPATLVQPVGSPLSLECTVEGTSNPNLYWYRQAAGRGLQLLFYSVGIGQISSEVPQNLSASRPQDRQFILSSKKLLLSDSGFYLCAWSLGSSGRADYGYTFGSGTRLTVV.

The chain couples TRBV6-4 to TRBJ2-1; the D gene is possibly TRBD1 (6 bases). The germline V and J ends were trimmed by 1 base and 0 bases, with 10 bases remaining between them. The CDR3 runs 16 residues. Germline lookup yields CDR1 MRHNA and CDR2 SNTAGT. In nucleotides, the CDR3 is TGTGCCAGCAGTGACTTGACAGGCGCCTCCTACAATGAGCAGTTCTTC. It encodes CASSDLTGASYNEQFF.

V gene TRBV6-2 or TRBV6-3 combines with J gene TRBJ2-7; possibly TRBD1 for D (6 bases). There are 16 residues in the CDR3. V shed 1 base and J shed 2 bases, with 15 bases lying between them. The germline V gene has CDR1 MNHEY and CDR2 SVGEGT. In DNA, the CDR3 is TGTGCCAGCAGTTACTTATCTCAGGGGCCGCCCTACGAGCAGTACTTC. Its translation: CASSYLSQGPPYEQYF.

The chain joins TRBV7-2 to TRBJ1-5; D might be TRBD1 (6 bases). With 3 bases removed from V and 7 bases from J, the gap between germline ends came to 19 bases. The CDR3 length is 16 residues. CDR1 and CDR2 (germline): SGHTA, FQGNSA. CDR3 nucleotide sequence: TGTGCCAGCAGCTTTTCTCGGGGGGCCCCATCGCAGCCCCAGCATTTT. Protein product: CASSFSRGAPSQPQHF.

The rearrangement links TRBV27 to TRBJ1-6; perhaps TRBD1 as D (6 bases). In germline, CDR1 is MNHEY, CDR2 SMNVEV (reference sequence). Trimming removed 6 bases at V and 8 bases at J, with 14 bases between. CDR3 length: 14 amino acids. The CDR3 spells CASSQGPWDSPLHF. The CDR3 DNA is TGTGCCAGCAGCCAGGGGCCTTGGGATTCACCCCTCCACTTT.

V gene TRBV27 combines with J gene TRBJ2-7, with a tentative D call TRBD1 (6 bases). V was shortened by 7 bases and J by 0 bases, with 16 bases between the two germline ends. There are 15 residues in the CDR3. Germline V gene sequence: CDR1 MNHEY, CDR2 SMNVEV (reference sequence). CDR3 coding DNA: TGTGCCAGCATTGGTGGGGGCCCTACCTCCTACGAGCAGTACTTC. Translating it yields CASIGGGPTSYEQYF.

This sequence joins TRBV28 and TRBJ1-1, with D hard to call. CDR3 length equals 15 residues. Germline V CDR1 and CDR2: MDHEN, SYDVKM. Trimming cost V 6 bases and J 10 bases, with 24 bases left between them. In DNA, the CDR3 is TGTGCCAGCAGCCTCTCGACCGGAGGATTTTTTGGAGCTTTCTTT. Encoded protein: CASSLSTGGFFGAFF.

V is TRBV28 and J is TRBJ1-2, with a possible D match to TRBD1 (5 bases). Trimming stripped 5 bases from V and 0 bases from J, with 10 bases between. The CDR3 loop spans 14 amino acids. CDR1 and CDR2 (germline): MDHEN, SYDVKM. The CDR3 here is CASSRQIANYGYTF. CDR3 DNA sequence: TGTGCCAGCAGTCGACAGATCGCTAACTATGGCTACACCTTC.

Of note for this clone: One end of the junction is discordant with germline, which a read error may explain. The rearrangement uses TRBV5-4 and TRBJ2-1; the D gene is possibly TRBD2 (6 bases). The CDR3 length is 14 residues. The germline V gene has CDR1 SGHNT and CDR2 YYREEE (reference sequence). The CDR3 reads CASSLGLFYNEQFF. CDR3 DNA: TGTGCCAGCAGTTTGGGACTGTTCTACAATGAGCAGTTCTTC.

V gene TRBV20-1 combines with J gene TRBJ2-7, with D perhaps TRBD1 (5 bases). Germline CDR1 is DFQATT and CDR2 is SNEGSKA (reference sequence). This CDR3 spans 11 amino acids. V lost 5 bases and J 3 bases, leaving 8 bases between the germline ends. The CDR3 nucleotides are TGCAGTGCTGCGACAGTCTACGAGCAGTACTTC. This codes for CSAATVYEQYF.

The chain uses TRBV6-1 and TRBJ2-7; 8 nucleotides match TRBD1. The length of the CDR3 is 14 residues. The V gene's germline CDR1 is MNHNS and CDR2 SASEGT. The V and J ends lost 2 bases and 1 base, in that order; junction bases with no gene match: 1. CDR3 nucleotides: TGTGCCAGCAGTGAACAGGGGGCTTCCTACGAGCAGTACTTC. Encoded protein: CASSEQGASYEQYF.

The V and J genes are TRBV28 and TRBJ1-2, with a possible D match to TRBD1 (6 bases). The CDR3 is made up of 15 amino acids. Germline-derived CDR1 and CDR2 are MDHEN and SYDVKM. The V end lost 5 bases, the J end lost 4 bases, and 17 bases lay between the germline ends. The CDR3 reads CASSLPRGAGYGYTF. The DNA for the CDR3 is TGTGCCAGCAGTCTCCCCCGGGGGGCGGGCTATGGCTACACCTTC.

CDR3 sequence: CASSWRGGDTEAFF. The CDR3 DNA reads as TGTGCCAGCAGCTGGCGTGGGGGGGACACTGAAGCTTTCTTT. This chain links TRBV7-2 with TRBJ1-1; weak D call: TRBD1 (5 bases). Deletions cut 4 bases from V and 3 bases from J, with 12 bases between. The CDR3 contains 14 residues. CDR1 SGHTA and CDR2 FQGNSA come from the germline V gene.

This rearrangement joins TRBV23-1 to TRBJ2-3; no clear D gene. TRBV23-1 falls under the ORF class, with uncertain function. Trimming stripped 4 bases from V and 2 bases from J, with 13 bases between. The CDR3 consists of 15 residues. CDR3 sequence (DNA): TGCGCCAGCAGTCGAGGCGTCGTTGACACAGATACGCAGTATTTT. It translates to CASSRGVVDTDTQYF.

The CDR3 DNA reads as TGCGCCAGCAGCTTGCAGGGCCCTAACTATGGCTACACCTTC. It yields the protein CASSLQGPNYGYTF. The chain couples TRBV5-1 to TRBJ1-2; D is possibly TRBD1 (5 bases). CDR3 size: 14 residues. V was clipped by 1 base and J by 0 bases, with 7 bases between them. Germline V gene data show CDR1 as SGHRS and CDR2 as YFSETQ.